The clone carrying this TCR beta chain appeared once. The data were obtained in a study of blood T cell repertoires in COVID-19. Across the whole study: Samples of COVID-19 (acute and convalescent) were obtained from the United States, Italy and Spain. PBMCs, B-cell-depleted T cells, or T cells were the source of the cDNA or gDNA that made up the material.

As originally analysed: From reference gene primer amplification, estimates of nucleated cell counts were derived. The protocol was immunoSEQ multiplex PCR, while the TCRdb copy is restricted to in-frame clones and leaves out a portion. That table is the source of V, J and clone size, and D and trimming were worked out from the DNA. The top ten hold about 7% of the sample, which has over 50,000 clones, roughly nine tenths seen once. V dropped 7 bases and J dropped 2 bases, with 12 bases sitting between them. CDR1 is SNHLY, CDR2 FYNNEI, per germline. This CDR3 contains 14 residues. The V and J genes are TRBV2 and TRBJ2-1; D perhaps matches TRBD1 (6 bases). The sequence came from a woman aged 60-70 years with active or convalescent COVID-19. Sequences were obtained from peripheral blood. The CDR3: CASTGESTYNEQFF. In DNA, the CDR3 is TGTGCCAGCACAGGGGAGTCGACCTACAATGAGCAGTTCTTC. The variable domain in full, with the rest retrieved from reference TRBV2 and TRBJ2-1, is EPEVTQTPSHQVTQMGQEVILRCVPISNHLYFYWYRQILGQKVEFLVSFYNNEISEKSEIFDDQFSVERPDGSNFTLKIRSTKLEDSAMYFCASTGESTYNEQFFGPGTRLTVL.